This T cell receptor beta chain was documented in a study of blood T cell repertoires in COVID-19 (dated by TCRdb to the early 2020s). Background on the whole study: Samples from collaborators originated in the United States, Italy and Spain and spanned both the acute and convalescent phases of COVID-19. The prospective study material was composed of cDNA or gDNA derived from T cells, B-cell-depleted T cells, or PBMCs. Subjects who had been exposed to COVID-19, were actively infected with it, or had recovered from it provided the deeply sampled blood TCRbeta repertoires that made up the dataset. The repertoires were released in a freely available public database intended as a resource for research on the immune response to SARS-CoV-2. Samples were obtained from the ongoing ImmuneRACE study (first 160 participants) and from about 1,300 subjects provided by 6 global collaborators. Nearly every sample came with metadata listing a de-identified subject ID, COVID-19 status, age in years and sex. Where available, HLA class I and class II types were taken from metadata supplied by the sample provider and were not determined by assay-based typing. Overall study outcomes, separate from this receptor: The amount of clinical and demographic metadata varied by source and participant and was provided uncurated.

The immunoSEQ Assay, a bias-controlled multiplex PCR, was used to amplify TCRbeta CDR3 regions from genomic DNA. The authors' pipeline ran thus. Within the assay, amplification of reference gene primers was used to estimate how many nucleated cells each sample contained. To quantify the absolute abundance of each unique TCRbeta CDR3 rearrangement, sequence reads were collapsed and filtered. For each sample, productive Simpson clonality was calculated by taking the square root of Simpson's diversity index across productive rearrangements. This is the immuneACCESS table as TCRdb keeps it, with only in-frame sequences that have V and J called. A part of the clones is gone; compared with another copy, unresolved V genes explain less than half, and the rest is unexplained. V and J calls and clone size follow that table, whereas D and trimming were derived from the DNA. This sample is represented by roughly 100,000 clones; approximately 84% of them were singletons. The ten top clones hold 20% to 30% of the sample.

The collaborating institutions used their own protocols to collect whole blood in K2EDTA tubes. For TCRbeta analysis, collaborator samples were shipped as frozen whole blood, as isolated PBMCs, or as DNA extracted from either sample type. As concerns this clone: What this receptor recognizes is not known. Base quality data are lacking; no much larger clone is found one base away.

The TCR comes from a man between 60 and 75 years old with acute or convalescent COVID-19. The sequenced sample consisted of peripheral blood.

The CDR3 region has the sequence CASSLDLGGQPQHF. The DNA sequence reads TGTGCCAGCAGCTTAGATCTCGGAGGTCAGCCCCAGCATTTT. The sequence joins TRBV11-2 to TRBJ1-5, with an unclear D gene assignment. From the cysteine up to the phenylalanine, the CDR3 has a length of 14 residues. Only the CDR3 portion is preserved as DNA: 42 bases, with reading frame beginning at the first base. V and J lose 0 bases and 6 bases, and a span of 9 bases separates them. According to the germline V gene, CDR1 reads SGHAT and CDR2 reads FQNNGV. When the CDR3 is completed using the reference TRBV11-2 and TRBJ1-5 genes on either side, the full variable domain is EAGVAQSPRYKIIEKRQSVAFWCNPISGHATLYWYQQILGQGPKLLIQFQNNGVVDDSQLPKDRFSAERLKGVDSTLKIQPAKLEDSAVYLCASSLDLGGQPQHFGDGTRLSIL.